What follows are 3 T cell receptor beta chains derived from one specimen sequenced in a study of blood T cell repertoires in COVID-19. Some clones are missing from TCRdb's copy, which holds only in-frame ones; the method was immunoSEQ multiplex PCR. The sample contains over 250,000 clones, 89% of which appear only once. The sequenced sample was PBMCs or T cells enriched from blood (not recorded which). All receptors come from an older woman who had recovered from COVID-19.

The chain joins TRBV18 to TRBJ2-2, with unresolved D. The CDR3 totals 17 residues. Looked up from germline, CDR1 is KGHSH and CDR2 is LQKENI. Between the trimmed V and J ends, which lost 0 bases and 0 bases, there was a span of 11 bases. The CDR3, as DNA: TGTGCCAGCTCACCACCGGTGGGCAACCCGAACACCGGGGAGCTGTTTTTT. This encodes CASSPPVGNPNTGELFF.

V and J are TRBV11-2 and TRBJ1-1, with 8 bases that match TRBD1. The V and J ends lost 7 bases and 8 bases, in that order; junction bases with no gene match: 12. The CDR3 runs to 14 residues. CDR1 is SGHAT, CDR2 FQNNGV, per germline. The CDR3 is CASTVGADRAEAFF. The DNA for the CDR3 is TGTGCCAGCACCGTGGGGGCGGACAGGGCCGAAGCTTTCTTT.

The genes are TRBV19 and TRBJ1-2; 8 bases line up with TRBD1. This CDR3 comprises 13 residues. The V gene end was trimmed by 8 bases and the J gene end by 4 bases; junction bases not matched to a gene: 6. Germline CDR1 is LNHDA and CDR2 is SQIVND (reference sequence). The CDR3 loop reads CASSGQGRYGYTF. CDR3 nucleotide sequence: TGTGCCAGTTCTGGACAGGGACGCTATGGCTACACCTTC. The full variable domain, in which reference TRBV19 and TRBJ1-2 provide the parts outside the CDR3, is DGGITQSPKYLFRKEGQNVTLSCEQNLNHDAMYWYRQDPGQGLRLIYYSQIVNDFQKGDIAEGYSVSREKKESFPLTVTSAQKNPTAFYLCASSGQGRYGYTFGSGTRLTVV.